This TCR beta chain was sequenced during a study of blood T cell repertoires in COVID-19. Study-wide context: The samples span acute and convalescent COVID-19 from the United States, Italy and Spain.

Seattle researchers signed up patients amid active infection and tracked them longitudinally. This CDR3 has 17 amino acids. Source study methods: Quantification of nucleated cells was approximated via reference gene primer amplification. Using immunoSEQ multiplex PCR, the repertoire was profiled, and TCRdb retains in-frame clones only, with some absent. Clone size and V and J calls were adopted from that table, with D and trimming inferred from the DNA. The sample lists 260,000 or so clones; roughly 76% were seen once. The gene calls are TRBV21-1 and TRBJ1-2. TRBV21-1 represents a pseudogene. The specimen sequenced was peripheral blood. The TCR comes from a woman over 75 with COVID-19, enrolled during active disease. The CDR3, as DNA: TGTGCCAGCAGCAAAGTACATGTTCCGACTTCTAACTATGGCTACACCTTC. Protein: CASSKVHVPTSNYGYTF.